This is a list of T cell receptor beta chains from one sample in a study of blood T cell repertoires in COVID-19. Data came from immunoSEQ multiplex PCR; TCRdb stores just in-frame clones and leaves some out. The sample has roughly 140,000 clones, around four fifths seen once. Sequencing was carried out using peripheral blood. The receptors come from a human donor in a cohort sampled during active COVID-19. The CDR3 runs from the conserved cysteine through the conserved F or W. A D gene is named only where the DNA matches it firmly. Size tells how often a clone was seen (once, few, many) or the class of an expanded clone, and some rows leave it out.

TRBV7-3	TRBD2	few	TRBJ2-5	CASSLGLAGKAGTQYF	TGTGCCAGCAGCTTAGGTCTAGCGGGGAAAGCAGGGACCCAGTACTTC
TRBV4-3	-	-	TRBJ1-1	CASSQDAEMNTEAFF	TGCGCCAGCAGCCAAGATGCAGAAATGAACACTGAAGCTTTCTTT
TRBV21-1	-	-	TRBJ1-3	CASSETGGGHGNTIYF	TGTGCCAGCAGCGAAACAGGGGGGGGCCATGGAAACACCATATATTTT
TRBV29-1	TRBD2	-	TRBJ2-5	CSVSGLQETQYF	TGCAGCGTTTCGGGACTACAAGAGACCCAGTACTTC
TRBV28	-	-	TRBJ2-3	CASTDKVDTQYF	TGTGCCAGCACCGACAAGGTTGATACGCAGTATTTT
TRBV19	TRBD2	-	TRBJ2-1	CASGRGMLGYNEQFF	TGTGCCAGTGGGAGGGGAATGTTGGGCTACAATGAGCAGTTCTTC
TRBV12-5	-	-	TRBJ2-1	CASGFWGQGEQFF	TGTGCTAGTGGTTTTTGGGGCCAGGGTGAGCAGTTCTTC
TRBV4-1	TRBD1	-	TRBJ2-2	CASSQEGTGRTGELFF	TGCGCCAGCAGCCAAGAAGGGACAGGGCGGACCGGGGAGCTGTTTTTT
TRBV7-2	TRBD2	-	TRBJ2-1	CASSPASGGVGEQFF	TGTGCCAGCAGCCCGGCCAGCGGGGGGGTTGGTGAGCAGTTCTTC
TRBV30	-	-	TRBJ1-4	CAWTRASGGEKLFF	TGTGCCTGGACCCGGGCCTCCGGAGGGGAAAAACTGTTTTTT
TRBV11-2	-	-	TRBJ2-5	CASSPQGWETQYF	TGTGCCAGCAGCCCACAGGGTTGGGAGACCCAGTACTTC
TRBV3-1/TRBV3-2	-	-	TRBJ2-7	CASSQDRGSDEQYF	TGTGCCAGCAGCCAAGACAGGGGTAGCGACGAGCAGTACTTC